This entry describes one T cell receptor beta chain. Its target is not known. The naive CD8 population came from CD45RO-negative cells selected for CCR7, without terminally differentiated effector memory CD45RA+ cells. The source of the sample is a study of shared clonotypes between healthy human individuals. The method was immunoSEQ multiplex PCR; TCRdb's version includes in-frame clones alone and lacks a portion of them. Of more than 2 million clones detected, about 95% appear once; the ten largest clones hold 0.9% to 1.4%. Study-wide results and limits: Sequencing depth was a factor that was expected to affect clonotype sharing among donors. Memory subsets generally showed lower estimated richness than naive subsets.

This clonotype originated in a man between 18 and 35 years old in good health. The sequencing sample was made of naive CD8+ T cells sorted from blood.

CDR3 amino acids: CASSVARGSGTGELFF. For the CDR3, the DNA is TGTGCCAGCAGCGTAGCTAGGGGGTCCGGGACCGGGGAGCTGTTTTTT. The V and J genes are TRBV9 and TRBJ2-2; a possible D gene is TRBD1 (6 bases). Germline lookup yields CDR1 SGDLS and CDR2 YYNGEE. There are 16 residues in the CDR3. Between the trimmed V and J ends, which lost 0 bases and 5 bases, there was a span of 14 bases.